This T cell receptor (beta chain) was identified during a study of T cell changes during pregnancy in multiple sclerosis. Sequencing was performed with immunoSEQ multiplex PCR; in TCRdb, only in-frame clones are kept and a portion is missing. The sample yields some 20,000 clones, around 88% seen once. Germline V gives CDR1 LNHDA, CDR2 SQIVND (reference sequence). This CDR3 has 15 residues. V was pared by 8 bases and J by 2 bases, with 2 bases of the junction left unmatched. This clone was detected only once. This clonotype was obtained from a female donor in good health, enrolled as a control in a pregnancy study. The genes are TRBV19 and TRBJ2-2, with TRBD2 identical over 13 bases. This material consisted of CD4+ T cells from peripheral blood mononuclear cells, taken in the first trimester of pregnancy. CDR3 in amino acids: CASSGLAGNTGELFF. The CDR3 DNA reads as TGTGCCAGTTCGGGACTAGCGGGAAACACCGGGGAGCTGTTTTTT.